This is a list of T cell receptor beta chains from one sample in a study of T-cell reconstitution after alpha-beta-depleted transplantation in children. MiXCR, applied by TCRdb to the PCR reads, yields one record per CDR3 protein. The data hold more than 45,000 distinct CDR3 sequences, with around half observed a single time. The sequencing used peripheral blood, collected before TCRalphabeta/CD19-depleted stem cell transplant. The origin of the receptors is a boy younger than two with SCID, due to receive a stem cell transplant. Each CDR3 is given with its conserved first and last residue. Each record gives: J gene, V gene, D gene, clone size, CDR3 DNA, CDR3 protein. D genes are given only for firm matches. For some rows the clone size is stated as once, few or many, or as a class when expanded; others skip it.

j_call: TRBJ2-5; v_call: TRBV6-5; d_call: -; clone_size: -; cdr3_nt: TGTGCCACCCCGACTGAGGCGACCCAGTACTTC; cdr3_aa: CATPTEATQYF
j_call: TRBJ1-1; v_call: TRBV6-5; d_call: TRBD1; clone_size: -; cdr3_nt: TGTGCCAGCAGTTTTAGGGGACAGAATCCTCTATTGAACACTGAAGCTTTCTTT; cdr3_aa: CASSFRGQNPLLNTEAFF
j_call: TRBJ1-2; v_call: TRBV20-1; d_call: TRBD1; clone_size: few; cdr3_nt: TGCAGTGCTAGATTAGGGACAGATTATGGCTACACCTTC; cdr3_aa: CSARLGTDYGYTF
j_call: TRBJ2-1; v_call: TRBV28; d_call: -; clone_size: -; cdr3_nt: TGTGCCAGCAGTCGACAGGGAGGCAGCAATGAGCAGTTCTTC; cdr3_aa: CASSRQGGSNEQFF
j_call: TRBJ2-7; v_call: TRBV28; d_call: TRBD2; clone_size: -; cdr3_nt: TGTGCCAGCAGTTTAGTGACTAGCGGGGGGGCCAACGAGCAGTACTTC; cdr3_aa: CASSLVTSGGANEQYF
j_call: TRBJ2-3; v_call: TRBV4-3; d_call: -; clone_size: -; cdr3_nt: TGCGCCAGCAGCGCGACGGGCCCAGATACGCAGTATTTT; cdr3_aa: CASSATGPDTQYF
j_call: TRBJ1-2; v_call: TRBV20-1; d_call: TRBD1; clone_size: few; cdr3_nt: TGCAGTGCTAGAGCCTCGGGACAGGGGGGCTATGGCTACACCTTC; cdr3_aa: CSARASGQGGYGYTF
j_call: TRBJ1-1; v_call: TRBV6-1; d_call: -; clone_size: -; cdr3_nt: TGTGCCAGCTCCAAGGAGGATGCGCACACTGAAGCTTTCTTT; cdr3_aa: CASSKEDAHTEAFF
j_call: TRBJ2-1; v_call: TRBV7-9; d_call: TRBD1; clone_size: -; cdr3_nt: TGTGCCAGCAGCTTCCGAAGGGGGCAGTACAATGAGCAGTTCTTC; cdr3_aa: CASSFRRGQYNEQFF
j_call: TRBJ2-3; v_call: TRBV5-1; d_call: TRBD2; clone_size: -; cdr3_nt: TGCGCCAGCAGCCCGGAGCGGGGGGGCACAGATACGCAGTATTTT; cdr3_aa: CASSPERGGTDTQYF
j_call: TRBJ1-5; v_call: TRBV4-1; d_call: -; clone_size: -; cdr3_nt: TGCGCCAGCAGCCAAGAATGGCAGGGGAGTCAGCCCCAGCATTTT; cdr3_aa: CASSQEWQGSQPQHF
j_call: TRBJ1-1; v_call: TRBV7-6; d_call: -; clone_size: -; cdr3_nt: TGTGCCAGCAGCTTAAATTCGGACGGACCCTTGAACACTGAAGCTTTCTTT; cdr3_aa: CASSLNSDGPLNTEAFF
j_call: TRBJ2-7; v_call: TRBV7-6; d_call: -; clone_size: once; cdr3_nt: TGTGCCAGCAGCTCCCCGGCGGGGGCTTCCTACGAGCAGTACTTC; cdr3_aa: CASSSPAGASYEQYF
j_call: TRBJ2-7; v_call: TRBV7-9; d_call: TRBD1; clone_size: -; cdr3_nt: TGTGCCAGCAGCTCCACCCAAGGACAGGGCGGATACGAGCAGTACTTC; cdr3_aa: CASSSTQGQGGYEQYF
j_call: TRBJ2-7; v_call: TRBV6-5; d_call: TRBD2; clone_size: -; cdr3_nt: TGTGCCAGCAGTTATACGCGGGAGTACGAGCAGTACTTC; cdr3_aa: CASSYTREYEQYF
j_call: TRBJ2-3; v_call: TRBV20-1; d_call: -; clone_size: -; cdr3_nt: TGCAGTGCTAGAGATCTGGCGGCTGATACGCAGTATTTT; cdr3_aa: CSARDLAADTQYF
j_call: TRBJ2-3; v_call: TRBV7-6; d_call: -; clone_size: -; cdr3_nt: TGTGCCAGCACCTCTAGGGCAGATACGCAGTATTTT; cdr3_aa: CASTSRADTQYF
j_call: TRBJ1-6; v_call: TRBV6-1; d_call: TRBD1; clone_size: few; cdr3_nt: TGTGCCAGCAGGACAGGGAATAATTCACCCCTCCACTTT; cdr3_aa: CASRTGNNSPLHF
j_call: TRBJ1-2; v_call: TRBV20-1; d_call: TRBD1; clone_size: -; cdr3_nt: TGCAGTGGCTCGGGACAGCAGAATGGCTACACCTTC; cdr3_aa: CSGSGQQNGYTF
j_call: TRBJ1-4; v_call: TRBV6-1; d_call: -; clone_size: -; cdr3_nt: TGTGCCAGCAGCGTCCGTCCGGGCACAACTAATGAAAAACTGTTTTTT; cdr3_aa: CASSVRPGTTNEKLFF
j_call: TRBJ2-1; v_call: TRBV20-1; d_call: -; clone_size: -; cdr3_nt: TGCAGTGCTAGCTTGGGGGCTGGGCAGTTCTTC; cdr3_aa: CSASLGAGQFF
j_call: TRBJ1-1; v_call: TRBV6-2/TRBV6-3; d_call: -; clone_size: -; cdr3_nt: TGTGCCAGCAGCCCGGGATTTACGAACACTGAAGCTTTCTTT; cdr3_aa: CASSPGFTNTEAFF
j_call: TRBJ2-5; v_call: TRBV4-2; d_call: TRBD2; clone_size: few; cdr3_nt: TGTGCCAGCAGCCCATTAACGAGCCGGGGGGGACAAGAGACCCAGTACTTC; cdr3_aa: CASSPLTSRGGQETQYF
j_call: TRBJ2-5; v_call: TRBV20-1; d_call: TRBD1; clone_size: few; cdr3_nt: TGCAGTGCTCAGACAGGGGCAGAGACCCAGTACTTC; cdr3_aa: CSAQTGAETQYF
j_call: TRBJ1-2; v_call: TRBV6-1; d_call: TRBD1; clone_size: few; cdr3_nt: TGTGCCAGCAGTGAAGGTCCGGACAGGGTAGATGGCTACACCTTC; cdr3_aa: CASSEGPDRVDGYTF
j_call: TRBJ1-2; v_call: TRBV25-1; d_call: -; clone_size: few; cdr3_nt: TGTGCCAGCAGGGACTCCCTCTTTTCTTATGGCTACACCTTC; cdr3_aa: CASRDSLFSYGYTF
j_call: TRBJ2-5; v_call: TRBV15; d_call: TRBD1; clone_size: -; cdr3_nt: TGTGCCACCAGCAGAGGAGGGACAGCCAAAGAGACCCAGTACTTC; cdr3_aa: CATSRGGTAKETQYF
j_call: TRBJ2-1; v_call: TRBV20-1; d_call: -; clone_size: -; cdr3_nt: TGCAGTGCTAGAGGGGGAGGAACGTCTAGCTCCTACAATGAGCAGTTCTTC; cdr3_aa: CSARGGGTSSSYNEQFF
j_call: TRBJ1-4; v_call: TRBV5-6; d_call: TRBD1; clone_size: once; cdr3_nt: TGTGCCAGCAGCTGGGGACAGGTTGAAAAACTGTTTTTT; cdr3_aa: CASSWGQVEKLFF
j_call: TRBJ2-2; v_call: TRBV11-2; d_call: -; clone_size: -; cdr3_nt: TGTGCCAGCAGCTTATCACAGGGCTACACCGGGGAGCTGTTTTTT; cdr3_aa: CASSLSQGYTGELFF
j_call: TRBJ1-2; v_call: TRBV9; d_call: -; clone_size: few; cdr3_nt: TGTGCCAGCAGCGTAGTTGGAAAACCGGGCTACACCTTC; cdr3_aa: CASSVVGKPGYTF
j_call: TRBJ1-2; v_call: TRBV24-1; d_call: -; clone_size: -; cdr3_nt: TGTGCCACCAGTGATCTACTCGACGCCCATTATGGCTACACCTTC; cdr3_aa: CATSDLLDAHYGYTF
j_call: TRBJ2-6; v_call: TRBV6-1; d_call: -; clone_size: -; cdr3_nt: TGTGCCAGCAGCTCAAAGGGGGGGTCTGGGGCCAACGTCCTGACTTTC; cdr3_aa: CASSSKGGSGANVLTF
j_call: TRBJ1-2; v_call: TRBV4-3; d_call: -; clone_size: many; cdr3_nt: TGCGCCAGCAGCCAAGGCTTGGAACAGGGATACTATGGCTACACCTTC; cdr3_aa: CASSQGLEQGYYGYTF
j_call: TRBJ2-2; v_call: TRBV18; d_call: TRBD1; clone_size: few; cdr3_nt: TGTGCCAGCTCACCAACCGGGACAGCCCCCGGCACCGGGGAGCTGTTTTTT; cdr3_aa: CASSPTGTAPGTGELFF
j_call: TRBJ2-1; v_call: TRBV7-2; d_call: TRBD1; clone_size: many; cdr3_nt: TGTGCCAGCAGTCCTGACAGGGGAGGTGGGGAGCAGTTCTTC; cdr3_aa: CASSPDRGGGEQFF
j_call: TRBJ2-7; v_call: TRBV7-2; d_call: -; clone_size: -; cdr3_nt: TGTGCCAGCAGCAAGGACTTCTCTTACGAGCAGTACTTC; cdr3_aa: CASSKDFSYEQYF
j_call: TRBJ2-7; v_call: TRBV20-1; d_call: -; clone_size: -; cdr3_nt: TGCAGTGTCCCCGGACAGACTTTCTACGAGCAGTACTTC; cdr3_aa: CSVPGQTFYEQYF
j_call: TRBJ2-4; v_call: TRBV29-1; d_call: -; clone_size: -; cdr3_nt: TGCAGCGTTGAAGATCTTCAGGGGGGTCGTGACATTCAGTACTTC; cdr3_aa: CSVEDLQGGRDIQYF
j_call: TRBJ2-3; v_call: TRBV29-1; d_call: -; clone_size: -; cdr3_nt: TGCAGCGTTGATCGAGGTGGCTTCGGGTCCACAGATACGCAGTATTTT; cdr3_aa: CSVDRGGFGSTDTQYF
j_call: TRBJ1-2; v_call: TRBV7-8; d_call: TRBD1; clone_size: -; cdr3_nt: TGTGCCAGCAGCTCGGGACAGGGTAGGATGGACACCTTC; cdr3_aa: CASSSGQGRMDTF
j_call: TRBJ2-2; v_call: TRBV6-4; d_call: -; clone_size: once; cdr3_nt: TGTGCCAGCAGTGATACGGGGGGCGCCGGGGCCGGGGAGCTGTTTTTT; cdr3_aa: CASSDTGGAGAGELFF
j_call: TRBJ2-3; v_call: TRBV11-2; d_call: TRBD2; clone_size: -; cdr3_nt: TGTGCCAGCAGCTTCGGGGGCGGGGGGCCCACAGATACGCAGTATTTT; cdr3_aa: CASSFGGGGPTDTQYF
j_call: TRBJ2-7; v_call: TRBV7-2; d_call: -; clone_size: -; cdr3_nt: TGTGCCAGCAGCTCACCAAGGGGCTCCTACGAGCAGTACTTC; cdr3_aa: CASSSPRGSYEQYF
j_call: TRBJ2-3; v_call: TRBV20-1; d_call: -; clone_size: -; cdr3_nt: TGCAGTGCTCTTGCCCTAGGTACGCAGTATTTT; cdr3_aa: CSALALGTQYF
j_call: TRBJ1-6; v_call: TRBV10-3; d_call: TRBD1; clone_size: -; cdr3_nt: TGTGCCACCAGGGGGGGAATCGAATCACCCCTCCACTTT; cdr3_aa: CATRGGIESPLHF
j_call: TRBJ1-2; v_call: TRBV27; d_call: TRBD1; clone_size: many; cdr3_nt: TGTGCCAGCAGTTTTAGGGACAGGGCAGGCGGCTACACCTTC; cdr3_aa: CASSFRDRAGGYTF
j_call: TRBJ2-5; v_call: TRBV7-2; d_call: TRBD2; clone_size: -; cdr3_nt: TGTGCCAGCAGCCCCTGGGGACTAGCGGAACAAGAGACCCAGTACTTC; cdr3_aa: CASSPWGLAEQETQYF
j_call: TRBJ2-7; v_call: TRBV6-1; d_call: TRBD2; clone_size: -; cdr3_nt: TGTGCCAGCAGTCCCCTCCAGCGGGGGGGCCCCTACGAGCAGTACTTC; cdr3_aa: CASSPLQRGGPYEQYF
j_call: TRBJ1-2; v_call: TRBV29-1; d_call: TRBD1; clone_size: -; cdr3_nt: TGCAGTGGGGGGGACAGACCGACACTCTACTATGGCGACACCTTC; cdr3_aa: CSGGDRPTLYYGDTF
j_call: TRBJ2-3; v_call: TRBV5-1; d_call: -; clone_size: many; cdr3_nt: TGCGCCAGCAGCACCGGTGCTAGCACAGATACGCAGTATTTT; cdr3_aa: CASSTGASTDTQYF
j_call: TRBJ2-2; v_call: TRBV6-1; d_call: -; clone_size: -; cdr3_nt: TGTGCCAGCGGCCAGGGGATTCCCGGGGAGCTGTTTTTT; cdr3_aa: CASGQGIPGELFF
j_call: TRBJ1-1; v_call: TRBV29-1; d_call: -; clone_size: -; cdr3_nt: TGCAGCGCTAGGGGATCGGGAGATGGCACTGAAGCTTTCTTT; cdr3_aa: CSARGSGDGTEAFF
j_call: TRBJ1-1; v_call: TRBV12-3/TRBV12-4; d_call: -; clone_size: few; cdr3_nt: TGTGCCAGCAGTTCGGGGGGAGTCACTGAAGCTTTCTTT; cdr3_aa: CASSSGGVTEAFF
j_call: TRBJ2-7; v_call: TRBV6-2/TRBV6-3; d_call: TRBD1; clone_size: -; cdr3_nt: TGTGCCATCAGTCGGACAGGGAGTAGCGACGAGCAGTACTTC; cdr3_aa: CAISRTGSSDEQYF
j_call: TRBJ2-3; v_call: TRBV9; d_call: -; clone_size: few; cdr3_nt: TGTGCCAGCAGCGCCGGGATAAGGGTCGGTCGCGACACAGATACGCAGTATTTT; cdr3_aa: CASSAGIRVGRDTDTQYF
j_call: TRBJ1-2; v_call: TRBV7-9; d_call: TRBD1; clone_size: -; cdr3_nt: TGTGCCAGCAGCCTCACGGGCCGACAGGGGGCCTATGGCTACACCTTC; cdr3_aa: CASSLTGRQGAYGYTF
j_call: TRBJ2-7; v_call: TRBV20-1; d_call: -; clone_size: -; cdr3_nt: TGCAGTGCTATGGGGGGTCCGACCTACGAGCAGTACTTC; cdr3_aa: CSAMGGPTYEQYF